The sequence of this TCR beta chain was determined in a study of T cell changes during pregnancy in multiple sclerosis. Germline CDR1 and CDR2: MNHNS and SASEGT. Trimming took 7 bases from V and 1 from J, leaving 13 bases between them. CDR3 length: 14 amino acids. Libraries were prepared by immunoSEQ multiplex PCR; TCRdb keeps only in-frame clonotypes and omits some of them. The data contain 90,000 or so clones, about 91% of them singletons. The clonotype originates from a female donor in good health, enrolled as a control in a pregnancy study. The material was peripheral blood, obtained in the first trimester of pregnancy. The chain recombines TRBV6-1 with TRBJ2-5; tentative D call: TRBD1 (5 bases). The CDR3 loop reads CASKGSLAQETQYF. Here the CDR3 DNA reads TGTGCCAGCAAGGGGTCTCTCGCCCAAGAGACCCAGTACTTC.